This T cell receptor (beta chain) was sequenced in a study of T-cell reconstitution after alpha-beta-depleted transplantation in children. Overall study results and limits: Counts and diversity of T cells one year after transplant came mostly from newly produced T cells.

Comments on this clonotype: Its antigen is not known.

Researchers prepared the TCRbeta library using unique molecular identifiers, the study reports. TCRdb called the PCR reads again in MiXCR, with one record for every CDR3 protein. Here the sample spans fewer than 750,000 distinct CDR3 sequences, 23% being singletons. The V end was cut by 4 bases, the J end by 2 bases, with 12 bases between. The CDR3 sequence is 13 residues long. Germline V gene lookup returns CDR1 DFQATT and CDR2 SNEGSKA (reference sequence). The TCR comes from a boy in the first two years of life who had a stem cell transplant for acute myeloid leukemia, so the T cells may come from the graft donor. J is TRBJ2-7 and V is TRBV20-1; D possibly corresponds to TRBD1 (5 bases). Here the sequenced sample was PBMCs, mostly from graft donor cells, taken 360 days after TCRalphabeta/CD19-depleted stem cell transplant. CDR3 protein: CSATQDTTYEQYF. DNA for the CDR3: TGCAGTGCTACCCAGGACACAACCTACGAGCAGTACTTC.